These T cell receptor beta chains were read from a single sample in a study of T cells in Graves' hyperthyroidism and ophthalmopathy. From the multiplex PCR reads, TCRdb called clonotypes with MiXCR, one entry per CDR3 protein. In the table there are approximately 400,000 distinct CDR3 sequences, approximately 14% of which are singletons. Sequencing was carried out using blood. All receptors come from a woman in her 30s with Graves' ophthalmopathy. Each CDR3 is given with its conserved first and last residue. D genes are given only for firm matches. Clone size is given for some rows only: seen once, a few or many times, or a class if the clone is expanded.

V gene,clone size,D gene,J gene,CDR3 DNA,CDR3 protein
TRBV27,many,-,TRBJ2-7,TGTGCCAGCAGTTTATCGGGGGTAGGAATGGTCGAGCAGTACTTC,CASSLSGVGMVEQYF
TRBV6-6,many,TRBD1,TRBJ1-2,TGTGCCAGCAGTTACACCAGGACAGGGAGGGGGTATGGCTACACCTTC,CASSYTRTGRGYGYTF
TRBV5-1,many,-,TRBJ1-1,TGCGCCAGCAGCCCGGTCTCAGGGTCCCCTGAAGCTTTCTTT,CASSPVSGSPEAFF
TRBV30,many,-,TRBJ1-1,TGTGCCTGGAGTTCGGGGATAACTGAAGCTTTCTTT,CAWSSGITEAFF
TRBV30,-,TRBD1,TRBJ1-1,TGTGCCTGGAGACACCGGGACAGAGTGAACACTGAAGCTTTCTTT,CAWRHRDRVNTEAFF
TRBV3-1,many,-,TRBJ2-5,TGTGCCAGCAGCGGCCTGTGGGCTGGGGAGACCCAGTACTTC,CASSGLWAGETQYF
TRBV7-9,many,TRBD1,TRBJ1-2,TGTGCCAGCAGTAGAGGACAGGGAAGAGCGGCCTATGGCTACACCTTC,CASSRGQGRAAYGYTF
TRBV5-1,many,TRBD1,TRBJ1-2,TGCGCCAGCAGCTTGAGTCAGGGGGCCGGTAATTATGGCTACACCTTC,CASSLSQGAGNYGYTF
TRBV25-1,-,-,TRBJ1-4,TGTGCCAGCAGTGAATACGGAGGGGTTCGGAAACTGTTTTTT,CASSEYGGVRKLFF
TRBV19,-,-,TRBJ1-5,TGTGCCAGTAGTCCCTGGACAGTATCTAGCAATCAGCCCCAGCATTTT,CASSPWTVSSNQPQHF
TRBV9,few,-,TRBJ1-2,TGTGCCAGCAGCGCAGGGGACCCTGAGAATGGCTACACCTTC,CASSAGDPENGYTF
TRBV12-3/TRBV12-4,many,-,TRBJ1-5,TGTGCCAGCAGTTTTGGGGGGCAGGCTCAGCCCCAGCATTTT,CASSFGGQAQPQHF
TRBV10-2,-,-,TRBJ2-7,TGCGCCAGCAGGACCGACGGAGGCTACGAGCAGTACTTC,CASRTDGGYEQYF
TRBV20-1,-,TRBD2,TRBJ2-1,TGCAGTGCTACCGGTCTCAGCGGGGGTCCTTGGAATGAGCAGTTCTTC,CSATGLSGGPWNEQFF
TRBV27,many,-,TRBJ1-5,TGTGCCAGCAGCCCCACGTTAAGGGCTAGCAATCAGCCCCAGCATTTT,CASSPTLRASNQPQHF
TRBV30,many,-,TRBJ1-1,TGTGCCTGGCGGGAGGGGGTGAACACTGAAGCTTTCTTT,CAWREGVNTEAFF
TRBV12-3/TRBV12-4,-,TRBD2,TRBJ2-3,TGTGCCAGCAACCGTCTAGCGGGGATGGCAGATACGCAGTATTTT,CASNRLAGMADTQYF
TRBV7-4,many,-,TRBJ1-1,TGTGCCAGCAGCTTAGCCCCGCTAGGCAGCGGTCCTGAAGCTTTCTTT,CASSLAPLGSGPEAFF
TRBV30,many,TRBD1,TRBJ1-5,TGTGCCTGGAGTGTTTCGGGACAGGGTTATCGTCAGCCCCAGCATTTT,CAWSVSGQGYRQPQHF
TRBV12-3/TRBV12-4,many,TRBD1,TRBJ2-5,TGTGCCAGCAGTTTCCCCAGGGGGCAAGAGACCCAGTACTTC,CASSFPRGQETQYF
TRBV7-8,many,TRBD1,TRBJ1-2,TGTGCCAGCAGCCTTACCGGGACAGATAATAACTATGGCTACACCTTC,CASSLTGTDNNYGYTF
TRBV3-1,many,-,TRBJ1-2,TGTGCCAGCAGCCAAATCTGGGGGGGCGATGGTGGCTACACCTTC,CASSQIWGGDGGYTF
TRBV3-1,many,-,TRBJ2-7,TGTGCCAGCAGCCAAGCCGCGACACCATACGAGCAGTACTTC,CASSQAATPYEQYF
TRBV27,-,-,TRBJ1-2,TGTGCCAGCAGCCCTGCCGGGACCCACAATGGCTACACCTTC,CASSPAGTHNGYTF
TRBV20-1,few,-,TRBJ1-6,TGCAGTGCTTCTAAGGTGGGCAGAAGCTCAAATTCACCCCTCCACTTT,CSASKVGRSSNSPLHF
TRBV28,many,-,TRBJ1-2,TGTGCCAGCAGTCCGGGACATAGGGGCTACACCTTC,CASSPGHRGYTF
TRBV27,many,TRBD1,TRBJ1-3,TGTGCCAGCAGTCCGGGGGACAGCTCTGGAAACACCATATATTTT,CASSPGDSSGNTIYF
TRBV20-1,-,-,TRBJ1-1,TGCAGTGGTAGAGATATAACTAGCGGGGGGGCAGGGGCCATGAACACTGAAGCTTTCTTT,CSGRDITSGGAGAMNTEAFF
TRBV5-1,many,-,TRBJ2-5,TGCGCCAGCAGCAATGGAAGGGAGACCCAGTACTTC,CASSNGRETQYF
TRBV3-1,-,TRBD2,TRBJ2-5,TGTGCCAGCAGACGCGGGACTAGTTCTCTGGAGACCCAGTACTTC,CASRRGTSSLETQYF
TRBV5-6,many,TRBD2,TRBJ2-1,TGTGCCAGCAGCTTGAAAGCGGGGGGGAAAACGGGAAATGAGCAGTTCTTC,CASSLKAGGKTGNEQFF